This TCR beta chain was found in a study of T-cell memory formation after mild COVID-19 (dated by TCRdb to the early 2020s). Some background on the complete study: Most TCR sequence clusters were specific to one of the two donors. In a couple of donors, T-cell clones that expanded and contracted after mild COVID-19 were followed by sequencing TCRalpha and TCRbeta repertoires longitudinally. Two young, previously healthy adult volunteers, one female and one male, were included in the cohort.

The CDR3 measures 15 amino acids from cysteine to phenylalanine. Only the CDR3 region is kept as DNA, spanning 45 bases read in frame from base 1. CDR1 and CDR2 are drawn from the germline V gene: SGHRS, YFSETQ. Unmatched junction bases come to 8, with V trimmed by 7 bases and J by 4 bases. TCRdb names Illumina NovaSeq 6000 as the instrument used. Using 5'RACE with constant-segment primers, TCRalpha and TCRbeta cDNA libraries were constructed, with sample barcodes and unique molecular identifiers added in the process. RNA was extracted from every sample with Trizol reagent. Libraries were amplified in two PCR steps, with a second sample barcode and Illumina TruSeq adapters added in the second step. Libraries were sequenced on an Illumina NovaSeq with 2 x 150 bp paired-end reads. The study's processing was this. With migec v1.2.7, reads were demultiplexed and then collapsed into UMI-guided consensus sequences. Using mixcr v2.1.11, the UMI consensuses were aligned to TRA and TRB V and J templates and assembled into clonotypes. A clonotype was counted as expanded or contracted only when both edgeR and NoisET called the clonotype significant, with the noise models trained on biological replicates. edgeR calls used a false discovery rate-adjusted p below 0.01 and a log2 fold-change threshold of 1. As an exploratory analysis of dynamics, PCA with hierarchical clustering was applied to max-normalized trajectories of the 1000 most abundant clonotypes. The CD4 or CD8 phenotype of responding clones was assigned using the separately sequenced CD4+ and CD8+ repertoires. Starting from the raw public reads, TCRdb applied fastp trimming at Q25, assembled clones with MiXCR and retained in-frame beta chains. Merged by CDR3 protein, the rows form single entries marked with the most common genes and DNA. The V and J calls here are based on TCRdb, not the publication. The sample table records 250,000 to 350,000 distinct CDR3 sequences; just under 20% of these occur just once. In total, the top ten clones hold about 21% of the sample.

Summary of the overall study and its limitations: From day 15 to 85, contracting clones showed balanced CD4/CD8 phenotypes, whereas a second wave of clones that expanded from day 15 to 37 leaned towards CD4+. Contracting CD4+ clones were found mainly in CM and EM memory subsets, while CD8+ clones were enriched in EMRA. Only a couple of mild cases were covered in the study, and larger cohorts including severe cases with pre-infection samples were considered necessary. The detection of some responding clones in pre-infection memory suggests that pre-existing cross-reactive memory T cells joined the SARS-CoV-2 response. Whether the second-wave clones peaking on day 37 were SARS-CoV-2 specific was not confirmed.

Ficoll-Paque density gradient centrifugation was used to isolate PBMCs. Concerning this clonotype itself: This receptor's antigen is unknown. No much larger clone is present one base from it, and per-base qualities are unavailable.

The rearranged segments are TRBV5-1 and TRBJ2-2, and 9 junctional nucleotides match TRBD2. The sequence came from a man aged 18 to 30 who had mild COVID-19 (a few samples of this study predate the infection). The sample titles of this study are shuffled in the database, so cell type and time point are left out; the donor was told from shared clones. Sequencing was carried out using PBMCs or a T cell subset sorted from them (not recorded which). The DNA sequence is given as TGCGCCAGCGGACTTAGCGGGGGCTCCACCGGGGAGCTGTTTTTT. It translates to CASGLSGGSTGELFF.